This TCR beta chain came from a study of T cell clonotyping in hematopoietic cell transplantation. Findings and limits, study-wide: At the given depth, recipient repertoires were over 95% de novo clonotypes. No sorting was done, leaving CD4 and CD8 contributions mixed.

This clone was picked up a small number of times. What it binds is not known. TCRdb's copy holds only in-frame clones and misses some; the assay was immunoSEQ multiplex PCR. In the table there are about 11,000 clones, around half of which are singletons. The sequencing used PBMCs, collected 30 days after allogeneic stem cell transplant. The TCR sequence derives from a male patient between 45 and 60 years old who had an allogeneic stem cell transplant from an unrelated donor, so the T cells may come from the graft donor. Some clones in this sample may be carry-over from other donors' samples.

Here the CDR3 DNA reads TGCAGCGTTGTACAGCCTAATCAGCCCCAGCATTTT. This gives the protein CSVVQPNQPQHF. This chain connects TRBV29-1 to TRBJ1-5; no definite D call. The V end was cut by 4 bases, the J end by 4 bases, with 8 bases between. The CDR3 consists of 12 residues. Germline V lookup: CDR1 SQVTM, CDR2 ANQGSEA.